What follows describes a single T cell receptor beta chain. As yet, its antigen is unknown. The sample is drawn from a study of cytomegalovirus exposure and HLA in healthy donors. Study summary: A prior study identified approximately 110 million unique TCR beta sequences from some 180 million T cells.

The V end was cut by 6 bases, the J end by 2 bases, with 20 bases between. Germline CDR1 SQVTM, CDR2 ANQGSEA. This CDR3 is 15 amino acids long. It was with 60 Vbeta and 13 Jbeta primers that the PCR ran. Method: immunoSEQ multiplex PCR; TCRdb's copy keeps in-frame clones and lacks some. Here the sample spans about 110,000 clones, around three quarters being singletons. Overall study results and limits: Many donors shared some public TCRs, even though most TCR sequences were rare. Excluded were some V segments that proved indistinguishable, including TRBV6-2 and TRBV6-3. Reports described diagnosis of cytomegalovirus status by the classifier as highly specific and sensitive.

Source material: PBMCs. The receptor's source is a woman aged 45-65 years in good health and CMV-seropositive. J is TRBJ2-7 and V is TRBV29-1; tentative D call: TRBD2 (6 bases). CDR3 protein: CSVGTRDSVPYEQYF. The CDR3 bases are TGCAGCGTGGGTACCCGGGACTCCGTTCCCTACGAGCAGTACTTC.